This T cell receptor (beta chain) was observed in a study of blood T cell repertoires in COVID-19. Looking at the study overall: Acute and convalescent COVID-19 specimens originated in the United States, Italy and Spain.

Sequenced by immunoSEQ multiplex PCR; TCRdb stores in-frame clones only, minus some. The repertoire holds 100,000 to 150,000 clones, with approximately 85% as singletons. V lost 4 bases and J lost 2; bases outside the gene matches: 11. This CDR3 spans 18 amino acids. CDR1 SGHTA and CDR2 FQGNSA come from the germline V gene. The chain carries TRBV7-2 and TRBJ2-3; TRBD2 matches at 11 bases. The TCR sequence derives from a man under 40 with COVID-19, enrolled during active disease. The sequencing input was peripheral blood. This CDR3 reads CASSSGATSGDPTDTQYF. In DNA, the CDR3 is TGTGCCAGCAGCTCGGGGGCGACTAGCGGGGACCCCACAGATACGCAGTATTTT.